The clone carrying this T cell receptor (beta chain) was observed a single time. Its specificity is not known. Sequence at one end of the junction differs from germline and may be a read error. RNA transcripts provided the source from which TCR beta CDR3 regions were amplified. The HTBI primer set was used in a first-round RT-PCR of the TCR CDR3. Via MiXCR, TCRdb re-called the multiplex PCR reads, giving one row per CDR3 protein. The sample carries around 250,000 distinct CDR3 sequences, 13% to 15% recorded once. From germline, CDR1 is MNHNS and CDR2 SASEGT. The length of the CDR3 is 16 residues. The sample belongs to a study of T cells in Graves' hyperthyroidism and ophthalmopathy. In the study overall: Initial diagnosis, before any treatment, was when peripheral blood was collected. General study findings and limits: Most thyroid clonotypes expanded above 0.001 appeared in blood too. It was a median approximately 6 months before onset that the model predicted ophthalmopathy.

The study enrolled patients aged 18 to 65 with newly diagnosed hyperthyroidism of under 2 months' duration. The source of this sequence is a woman in her 40s with Graves' hyperthyroidism that later progressed to Graves' ophthalmopathy. Material for sequencing was blood. The chain joins TRBV6-1 to TRBJ2-2; D may correspond to TRBD1 or TRBD2 (5 bases each). In nucleotides, the CDR3 is TGTGCCAGCAGTGAAGCCGACAGACTAAACACCGGGGAGCCGTTTTTT. This codes for CASSEADRLNTGEPFF.